This T cell receptor beta chain was sequenced in a study of blood T cell repertoires in COVID-19. Looking at the study overall: T cells, B-cell-depleted T cells, or PBMCs provided the cDNA or gDNA that served as material.

This CDR3 spans 13 amino acids. V was cut by 3 bases and J by 8 bases, with 13 bases left in between. Authors' methods: Reference gene primers were amplified, and this amplification served to estimate nucleated cell counts. The protocol was immunoSEQ multiplex PCR, while the TCRdb copy is restricted to in-frame clones and leaves out a portion. That table furnishes V, J and clone size, whereas the DNA furnished D and trimming. The sample comprises roughly 410,000 clones, 70% to 90% of which are singletons, and 0.95% to 1.5% rests with the top ten. The receptor's source is a man aged 35-49 years with acute or convalescent COVID-19. Specimen: peripheral blood. The chain is built from TRBV12-3 or TRBV12-4 and TRBJ1-1; weak D call: TRBD1 (6 bases). The CDR3 DNA sequence: TGTGCCAGCAGTTTCCTATTAGACAGGGAAGCTTTCTTT. Translating it yields CASSFLLDREAFF.